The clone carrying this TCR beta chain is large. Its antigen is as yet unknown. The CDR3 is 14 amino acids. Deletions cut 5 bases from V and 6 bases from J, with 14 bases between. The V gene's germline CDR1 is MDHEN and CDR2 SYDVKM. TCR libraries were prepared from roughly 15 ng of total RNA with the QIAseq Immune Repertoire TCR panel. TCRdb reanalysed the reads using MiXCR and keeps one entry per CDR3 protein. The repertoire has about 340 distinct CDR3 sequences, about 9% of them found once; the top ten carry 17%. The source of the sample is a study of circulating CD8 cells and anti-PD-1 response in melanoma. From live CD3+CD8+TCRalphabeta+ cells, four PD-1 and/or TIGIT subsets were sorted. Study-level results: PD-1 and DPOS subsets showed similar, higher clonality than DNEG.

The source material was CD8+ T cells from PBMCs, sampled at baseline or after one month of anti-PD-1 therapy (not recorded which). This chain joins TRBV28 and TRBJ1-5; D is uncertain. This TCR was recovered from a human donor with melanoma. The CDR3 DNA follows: TGTGCCAGCAGTCCCCACGCGGGGTTTCAGCCCCAGCATTTT. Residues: CASSPHAGFQPQHF.